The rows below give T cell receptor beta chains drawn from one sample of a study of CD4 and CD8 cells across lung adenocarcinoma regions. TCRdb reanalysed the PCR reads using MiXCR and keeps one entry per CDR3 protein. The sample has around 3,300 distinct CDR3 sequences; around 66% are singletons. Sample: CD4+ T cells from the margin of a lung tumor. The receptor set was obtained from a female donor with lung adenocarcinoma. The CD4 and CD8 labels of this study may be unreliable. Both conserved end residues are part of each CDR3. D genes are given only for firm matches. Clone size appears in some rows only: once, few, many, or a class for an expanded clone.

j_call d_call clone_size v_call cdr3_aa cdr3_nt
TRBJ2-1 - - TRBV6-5 CASSYAQTNEQFF TGTGCCAGCAGTTACGCTCAGACCAATGAGCAGTTCTTC
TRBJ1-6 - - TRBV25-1 CASSELGNSPLHF TGTGCCAGCAGTGAATTGGGCAATTCACCCCTCCACTTT
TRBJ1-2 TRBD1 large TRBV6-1 CASSVAGGGYGYTF TGTGCCAGCAGTGTCGCAGGGGGTGGGTATGGCTACACCTTC
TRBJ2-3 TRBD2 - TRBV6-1 CASSEGTSGRAITDTQYF TGTGCCAGCAGTGAAGGAACTAGCGGGAGGGCAATTACAGATACGCAGTATTTT
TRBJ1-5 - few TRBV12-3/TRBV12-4 CASAGAGTRDQPQHF TGTGCCAGCGCCGGCGCCGGGACTCGAGATCAGCCCCAGCATTTT
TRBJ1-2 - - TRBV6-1 CASSGTRLGYTF TGTGCCAGCTCCGGGACACGGCTTGGCTACACCTTC
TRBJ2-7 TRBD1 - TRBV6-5 CASSYPGGYEQYF TGTGCCAGCAGTTACCCAGGGGGTTACGAGCAGTACTTC
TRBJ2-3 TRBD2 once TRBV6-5 CASSLSSGRVGDTQYF TGTGCCAGCAGTTTATCTAGCGGGAGGGTGGGAGATACGCAGTATTTT
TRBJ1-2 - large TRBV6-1 CASTPPGRPYGYTF TGTGCCAGCACCCCCCCAGGGAGGCCCTATGGCTACACCTTC
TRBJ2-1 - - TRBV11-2 CASSFDGQFGEQFF TGTGCCAGCAGCTTCGACGGACAGTTCGGTGAGCAGTTCTTC
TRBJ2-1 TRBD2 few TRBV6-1 CASRNLAGGSYNEQFF TGTGCCAGCAGAAACCTAGCGGGAGGGTCCTACAATGAGCAGTTCTTC
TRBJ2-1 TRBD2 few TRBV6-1 CASSHLLAGVYNEQFF TGTGCCAGCAGCCACCTTCTAGCGGGAGTCTACAATGAGCAGTTCTTC
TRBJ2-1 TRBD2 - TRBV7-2 CASSLGLAGGNEQFF TGTGCCAGCAGCTTGGGACTAGCGGGAGGCAATGAGCAGTTCTTC
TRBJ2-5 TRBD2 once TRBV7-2 CAGSGGRDQETQYF TGTGCGGGGAGCGGGGGCCGTGACCAAGAGACCCAGTACTTC
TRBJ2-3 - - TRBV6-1 CASMSARAGADTQYF TGTGCCAGCATGTCGGCCCGAGCGGGCGCAGATACGCAGTATTTT
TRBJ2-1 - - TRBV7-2 CASSPASLLSGEQFF TGTGCCAGCAGCCCGGCTAGCCTTCTCTCTGGTGAGCAGTTCTTC
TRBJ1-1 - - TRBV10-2 CASRFRAGTEAFF TGCGCCAGCAGATTCCGGGCGGGCACTGAAGCTTTCTTT